This T cell receptor (beta chain) is drawn from a study of CD8+CD57+ T cells in acquired aplastic anemia. Overall study: The average for DNA from sorted CD4+ and CD8+ cells was roughly 3 ug.

This clonotype was detected ten times or more. What it binds is unknown. Patients picked for sequencing had shown CD8+CD57+ cell expansion detected by flow cytometry. Profiles of TCR beta VDJ and CDR3 were generated from a genomic DNA template. A single record per CDR3 protein comes from TCRdb applying MiXCR to the reads. The repertoire holds 260,000 or so distinct CDR3 sequences, approximately 45% seen once, with approximately 7.8% in the top ten. After removal of 7 bases from V and 3 bases from J, the junction contained 10 bases not matched to a gene. This CDR3 is built from 15 residues. The germline gives CDR1 MNHNY, CDR2 SVGAGI (reference sequence). Findings of the study overall: Significance was not reached for CD8+ Simpson's diversity between patients and controls.

The V call is TRBV6-6, the J call TRBJ2-7; TRBD1 matches 9 bases. The sequencing sample was made of sorted CD4+, CD8+, or CD8+CD57+ T cells (not recorded which) from PBMCs. This TCR was recovered from a human donor with aplastic anemia. This CDR3 is CASTLSTGGFYEQYF. As DNA, the CDR3 is TGTGCCAGCACCCTTTCGACAGGGGGTTTCTACGAGCAGTACTTC.